This entry lists 27 T cell receptor beta chains sequenced from one sample in a study of identical twins. TCRdb called the 5' RACE reads again in MiXCR, with one record for every CDR3 protein. In the table there are under 300,000 distinct CDR3 sequences, about 14% of which are singletons. The sequenced sample was memory (CD45RO+) T cells sorted from blood. These TCRs come from a woman aged 18-35 years in good health.

This clonotype has a count of ten or more. The chain couples TRBV12-3 or TRBV12-4 to TRBJ2-5; 11 bases fit TRBD2. Unmatched junction bases numbered 5, after V lost 4 bases and J lost 7 bases. There are 14 residues in the CDR3. CDR3 sequence (DNA): TGTGCCAGCAGTTGGACTAGCGGGCCCGGGACCCAGTACTTC. It codes for CASSWTSGPGTQYF.

DNA for the CDR3: TGTGCCAGCAGCTTAGGTATGGGACAGGGTTTAAAGAACACTGAAGCTTTCTTT. Its translation: CASSLGMGQGLKNTEAFF. The rearrangement joins TRBV7-6 to TRBJ1-1, with 9 bases lining up with TRBD1. Germline V gene sequence: CDR1 SGHVS, CDR2 FNYEAQ. CDR3 length: 18 residues. V gave up 1 base and J gave up 1 base; unmatched junction bases: 10.

This clonotype was picked up a small number of times. This rearrangement joins TRBV7-9 to TRBJ2-5; D is perhaps TRBD2 (5 bases). In germline, CDR1 is SEHNR, CDR2 FQNEAQ (reference sequence). V was trimmed by 5 bases and J by 5 bases, leaving 18 bases between them. This CDR3 region has 15 residues. The CDR3 coding sequence is TGTGCCAGCAGCGATACTAGTACTAGTAGGGAGACCCAGTACTTC. Its translation: CASSDTSTSRETQYF.

With regard to this clonotype: One end of the junction does not line up with germline, which may come from a read error. This CDR3 reads CASSISRGRGTGELFF. The DNA for the CDR3 is TGTGCCAGCAGTATATCCAGGGGTCGCGGCACCGGGGAGCTGTTTTTT. The V and J genes are TRBV27 and TRBJ2-2; TRBD1 might be the D (6 bases). CDR1 and CDR2 from the germline V gene are MNHEY and SMNVEV (reference sequence). The CDR3 has 16 residues.

There are a few counts of this clonotype. The chain is built from TRBV27 and TRBJ2-5, with D possibly being TRBD1 (6 bases). V was clipped by 3 bases and J by 3 bases, with 11 bases between them. The CDR3 runs to 14 residues. Germline lookup yields CDR1 MNHEY and CDR2 SMNVEV (reference sequence). The CDR3 region has the DNA TGTGCCAGCAGTTTGGGGGCACCCGAAGAGACCCAGTACTTC. Translation gives CASSLGAPEETQYF.

This chain links TRBV3-1 with TRBJ2-5; the D gene could be TRBD1 or TRBD2 (5 bases each). Looked up from germline, CDR1 is LGHDT and CDR2 is YNNKEL (reference sequence). There are 13 residues in the CDR3. Trimming stripped 4 bases from V and 7 bases from J, with 13 bases between. The CDR3 loop reads CASSPGTGGTQYF. The DNA for the CDR3 is TGTGCCAGCAGCCCCGGGACCGGCGGGACCCAGTACTTC.

The J gene is TRBJ1-2, the V gene TRBV28; D unresolved. Germline loops: CDR1 MDHEN, CDR2 SYDVKM. Trimming cost V 2 bases and J 8 bases, with 9 bases left between them. The CDR3 runs 12 residues. The CDR3 is CASSLDAGGYTF. Here the CDR3 DNA reads TGTGCCAGCAGTTTAGATGCAGGCGGCTACACCTTC.

The V and J genes are TRBV11-2 and TRBJ2-7; D not resolved. The CDR3 consists of 13 residues. V lost 1 base to trimming and J lost 6 bases, with 10 bases between them. Per germline, CDR1 SGHAT and CDR2 FQNNGV. The CDR3 loop reads CASSLVGSGEQYF. The CDR3 nucleotides are TGTGCCAGCAGCTTAGTGGGGTCGGGCGAGCAGTACTTC. Based on the CDR3 plus reference TRBV11-2 and TRBJ2-7, the full variable domain is EAGVAQSPRYKIIEKRQSVAFWCNPISGHATLYWYQQILGQGPKLLIQFQNNGVVDDSQLPKDRFSAERLKGVDSTLKIQPAKLEDSAVYLCASSLVGSGEQYFGPGTRLTVT.

This clonotype was detected only a few times. The chain recombines TRBV25-1 with TRBJ2-7; 14 bases map to TRBD2. This CDR3 comprises 18 residues. The V segment lost 5 bases and the J segment 6 bases; nucleotides outside the gene matches: 15. Germline V CDR1 and CDR2: MGHDK, SYGVNS. The CDR3 here is CASSPQGLAGELGSEQYF. The CDR3 DNA reads as TGTGCCAGCAGTCCCCAGGGACTAGCGGGGGAACTCGGCTCCGAGCAGTACTTC.

There are a few counts of this clonotype. V and J are TRBV12-3 or TRBV12-4 and TRBJ2-3; 9 bases are a match to TRBD2. The CDR3 totals 16 residues. Trimming cost V 6 bases and J 4 bases; bases outside gene matches: 11. CDR3 bases: TGTGCCAGCAGCCGTAACGCGGGGGGGCTAGCAGATACGCAGTATTTT. It codes for CASSRNAGGLADTQYF.

The sample holds many counts of this clonotype. The chain has TRBV7-3 and TRBJ1-5, with D uncertain. Trimming shortened V by 5 bases and J by 4 bases, and 9 bases separated the two germline ends. This CDR3 spans 13 amino acids. The germline V gene has CDR1 SGHTA and CDR2 FQGTGA. CDR3 DNA: TGTGCCAGCAGCGAGGACGTAAATCAGCCCCAGCATTTT. Translated, it gives CASSEDVNQPQHF.

This clonotype was found many times. The rearrangement links TRBV20-1 to TRBJ2-7; D is undetermined. Per the germline V gene, CDR1 is DFQATT and CDR2 is SNEGSKA (reference sequence). The CDR3 is 9 amino acids. CDR3 region: CSAGVEQYF. As DNA, the CDR3 is TGCAGCGCTGGGGTCGAGCAGTACTTC.

This clonotype was seen a few times. The genes are TRBV20-1 and TRBJ2-2; D is uncertain. Deletions cut 0 bases from V and 3 bases from J, with 5 bases between. Germline V CDR1 and CDR2: DFQATT, SNEGSKA (reference sequence). The CDR3 has 13 amino acids. DNA for the CDR3: TGCAGTGCTAGAGAAATCGACACCGGGGAGCTGTTTTTT. Amino acids: CSAREIDTGELFF.

This clonotype has a handful of counts. The genes are TRBV5-1 and TRBJ2-7; no reliable D call. Germline V gives CDR1 SGHRS, CDR2 YFSETQ. V lost 4 bases to trimming and J lost 2 bases, with 13 bases between them. The CDR3 is 14 amino acids. The CDR3 reads CASSPLGQPYEQYF. The CDR3 DNA follows: TGCGCCAGCAGCCCCCTCGGGCAGCCCTACGAGCAGTACTTC.

The chain recombines TRBV20-1 with TRBJ2-1; TRBD2 aligns across 9 bases. Germline CDR1 and CDR2: DFQATT and SNEGSKA (reference sequence). V shed 1 base and J 6 bases; nucleotides not matched to a gene: 7. The CDR3 has 15 residues. CDR3: CSARGLAGIGNEQFF. The CDR3 DNA reads TGCAGTGCTAGAGGGCTAGCGGGGATCGGCAATGAGCAGTTCTTC.

The chain is built from TRBV28 and TRBJ2-3; the match to TRBD2 covers 7 bases. Germline V CDR1 and CDR2: MDHEN, SYDVKM. CDR3 size: 15 residues. The V gene end was trimmed by 6 bases and the J gene end by 4 bases; junction bases not matched to a gene: 10. The CDR3 coding sequence is TGTGCCAGCAGCCCCTTGGAAGGGAGGGCAGATACGCAGTATTTT. Protein product: CASSPLEGRADTQYF.

The chain recombines TRBV9 with TRBJ2-1; no firm D call. This CDR3 has 13 residues. CDR1 is SGDLS and CDR2 is YYNGEE in the germline V gene. Trimming cost V 2 bases and J 14 bases, with 17 bases left between them. The CDR3 loop reads CASSVHPGSGEFF. CDR3 DNA sequence: TGTGCCAGCAGCGTCCATCCGGGTTCTGGGGAGTTCTTC.

In this sample, this clonotype turned up many times. The gene calls are TRBV12-3 or TRBV12-4 and TRBJ1-2, with a tentative D call TRBD1 (6 bases). The V gene lost 5 bases and the J gene lost 0 bases, with 10 bases spanning the gap. The CDR3 is 14 amino acids. The CDR3 region has the DNA TGTGCCAGCAGTAGACAGGCGGCTAACTATGGCTACACCTTC. Translating gives CASSRQAANYGYTF.

This chain's CDR3 is CASSAPGASTDTQYF. The CDR3 DNA reads TGTGCCAGCAGTGCACCGGGGGCGAGCACAGATACGCAGTATTTT. The chain employs TRBV2 and TRBJ2-3, with D possibly called TRBD1 or TRBD2 (6 bases each). The germline CDR1 and CDR2 sequences are SNHLY and FYNNEI. CDR3 length: 15 residues. V lost 4 bases and J lost 0, with 11 bases in between.

The gene calls are TRBV7-8 and TRBJ2-1, with TRBD2 identical over 9 bases. The J segment lost 7 bases and the V segment lost 2 bases, leaving 15 bases of the junction unmatched. This CDR3 contains 18 residues. CDR1 is SGHVS, CDR2 FQNEAQ, per germline. The CDR3 reads CASSLRRGGPFGGNEQFF. The CDR3 nucleotides read TGTGCCAGCAGCTTACGGCGGGGGGGCCCTTTCGGAGGGAATGAGCAGTTCTTC. Filled out from reference TRBV7-8 and TRBJ2-1, the complete variable domain reads GAGVSQSPRYKVAKRGQDVALRCDPISGHVSLFWYQQALGQGPEFLTYFQNEAQLDKSGLPSDRFFAERPEGSVSTLKIQRTQQEDSAVYLCASSLRRGGPFGGNEQFFGPGTRLTVL.

The rearrangement joins TRBV7-8 to TRBJ1-1; TRBD1 is a possible D gene (5 bases). CDR3 length equals 15 residues. Trimming pared 1 base from V and 3 bases from J, leaving 12 bases between. Germline lookup yields CDR1 SGHVS and CDR2 FQNEAQ. The CDR3 nucleotides are TGTGCCAGCAGCTTAGGTGGACAACGGGACACTGAAGCTTTCTTT. Amino acid sequence: CASSLGGQRDTEAFF.

The chain has TRBV11-1 and TRBJ2-1; 10 bases are shared with TRBD2. This CDR3 comprises 15 residues. V trimming: 7 bases; J trimming: 3 bases; junction bases outside the gene matches: 6. Germline assignment: CDR1 SGHAT and CDR2 FQDESV (reference sequence). DNA for the CDR3: TGTGCCAGCAACTCTCTAGCGGGGGTCTACAATGAGCAGTTCTTC. The encoded protein is CASNSLAGVYNEQFF.

This clonotype was seen only a few times. This chain uses TRBV20-1 with TRBJ1-5; 10 bases are shared with TRBD1. The length of the CDR3 is 15 residues. CDR1 is DFQATT, CDR2 SNEGSKA, per germline (reference sequence). Trimming removed 3 bases from V and 5 bases from J; junction bases left unmatched: 7. The CDR3 is CSASRDRGGYQPQHF. The CDR3 nucleotides read TGCAGTGCTAGCCGGGACAGGGGCGGGTATCAGCCCCAGCATTTT.

The genes are TRBV20-1 and TRBJ2-1, with D possibly matching TRBD2 (5 bases). This CDR3 contains 17 residues. The V end lost 0 bases, the J end lost 0 bases, and 15 bases lay between the germline ends. The germline V gene encodes CDR1 DFQATT and CDR2 SNEGSKA (reference sequence). This chain's CDR3 is CSARDPSQRSSYNEQFF. The DNA for the CDR3 is TGCAGTGCTAGAGATCCCAGTCAGCGGAGCTCCTACAATGAGCAGTTCTTC.

By its share, this clonotype is medium-sized (0.01 to 0.1%). V usage is TRBV7-2 and J usage is TRBJ2-7; 11 bases match TRBD2. The CDR3 totals 15 residues. Germline CDR1 is SGHTA and CDR2 is FQGNSA. Trimming at V came to 3 bases and at J to 2 bases, leaving 3 bases not matched to a gene. Here the CDR3 reads CASSLGLAATYEQYF. CDR3 sequence (DNA): TGTGCCAGCAGCTTGGGACTAGCGGCTACCTACGAGCAGTACTTC.

This clonotype was counted a few times. The chain employs TRBV5-1 and TRBJ2-7; D remains ambiguous. Trimming took 4 bases from V and 2 from J, leaving 13 bases between them. The CDR3 has 14 residues. Germline loops: CDR1 SGHRS, CDR2 YFSETQ. CDR3 DNA sequence: TGCGCCAGCAGCCCGTCTATGAATACCTACGAGCAGTACTTC. It is translated as CASSPSMNTYEQYF.

This clonotype was seen a few times. The chain combines TRBV6-1 with TRBJ1-2; unclear D gene. The CDR3 is 11 amino acids. V lost 7 bases, J lost 5 bases, and 8 bases lay in between. CDR1 MNHNS and CDR2 SASEGT come from the germline V gene. In DNA form, the CDR3 reads TGTGCCAGCACGACGTTTTATGGCTACACCTTC. Translating it yields CASTTFYGYTF.